The present T cell receptor beta chain was sequenced within a study of T cell changes during pregnancy in multiple sclerosis. J gave up 6 bases and V 2 bases, and 8 bases lay outside the gene matches. Germline V lookup: CDR1 SGHVS, CDR2 FQNEAQ. This CDR3 is built from 16 residues. The protocol was immunoSEQ multiplex PCR, while the TCRdb copy is restricted to in-frame clones and leaves out a portion. The table shows 65,000 to 80,000 clones, with 80% to 95% occurring only once. The sequencing here drew on peripheral blood, taken in the first trimester of pregnancy. This sequence originates from a female donor with multiple sclerosis, enrolled in a pregnancy study. The chain recombines TRBV7-8 with TRBJ2-1; 9 nucleotides align to TRBD2. DNA of the CDR3: TGTGCCAGCAGCTTATTTGCGGGAGGGACCCCCAATGAGCAGTTCTTC. Residues: CASSLFAGGTPNEQFF. Filled out from reference TRBV7-8 and TRBJ2-1, the complete variable domain reads GAGVSQSPRYKVAKRGQDVALRCDPISGHVSLFWYQQALGQGPEFLTYFQNEAQLDKSGLPSDRFFAERPEGSVSTLKIQRTQQEDSAVYLCASSLFAGGTPNEQFFGPGTRLTVL.